Listed below are T cell receptor beta chains from one sample, sequenced in a study of post-analysis software for immune sequencing data. A single record per CDR3 protein comes from TCRdb applying MiXCR to the PCR reads. The sample lists approximately 250,000 distinct CDR3 sequences, roughly a third occurring once. The specimen sequenced was blood. The origin of the receptors is a girl between 5 and 17 years old with multiple sclerosis. Both conserved end residues are part of each CDR3. The D gene is left open where the match is weak. A row's size may be missing; if present it is once, few, many or a size class.

d_gene: NA
abundance: NA
v_gene: TRBV3-1
j_gene: TRBJ2-5
CDR3aa: CASSPRVMGAPYQETQYF
CDR3nt: TGTGCCAGCAGTCCAAGAGTTATGGGGGCCCCCTACCAAGAGACCCAGTACTTC

d_gene: TRBD1
abundance: NA
v_gene: TRBV5-1
j_gene: TRBJ1-6
CDR3aa: CASSSGQNNSPPHF
CDR3nt: TGCGCCAGCAGCTCGGGACAGAATAATTCACCCCCCCACTTT

d_gene: NA
abundance: NA
v_gene: TRBV20-1
j_gene: TRBJ2-2
CDR3aa: CAKGSNTGELFF
CDR3nt: TGCGCCAAAGGATCTAACACCGGGGAGCTGTTTTTT

d_gene: TRBD1
abundance: few
v_gene: TRBV6-6
j_gene: TRBJ1-5
CDR3aa: CASSLDRFGQPQHF
CDR3nt: TGTGCCAGCAGCCTGGACAGGTTCGGGCAGCCCCAGCATTTT

d_gene: NA
abundance: many
v_gene: TRBV4-1
j_gene: TRBJ1-1
CDR3aa: CASSSWTSGTEAFF
CDR3nt: TGCGCCAGCAGCTCATGGACATCGGGGACTGAAGCTTTCTTT

d_gene: NA
abundance: many
v_gene: TRBV29-1
j_gene: TRBJ1-1
CDR3aa: CSVVSVNLFENTEAFF
CDR3nt: TGCAGCGTTGTATCGGTGAACCTCTTTGAGAACACTGAAGCTTTCTTT

d_gene: NA
abundance: many
v_gene: TRBV20-1
j_gene: TRBJ2-5
CDR3aa: CSASRRDGQETQYF
CDR3nt: TGCAGTGCTAGCCGCCGGGACGGACAGGAGACCCAGTACTTC

d_gene: NA
abundance: NA
v_gene: TRBV20-1
j_gene: TRBJ2-7
CDR3aa: CSARDAGIHYEQYF
CDR3nt: TGCAGTGCTAGAGATGCCGGAATTCACTACGAGCAGTACTTC

d_gene: NA
abundance: few
v_gene: TRBV5-1
j_gene: TRBJ2-7
CDR3aa: CASSLVGGWYEQYF
CDR3nt: TGCGCCAGCAGCTTGGTAGGAGGGTGGTACGAGCAGTACTTC

d_gene: NA
abundance: NA
v_gene: TRBV28
j_gene: TRBJ1-5
CDR3aa: CAGRLGSTSQPQHF
CDR3nt: TGTGCCGGCAGACTCGGGAGCACTAGTCAGCCCCAGCATTTT

d_gene: NA
abundance: many
v_gene: TRBV7-2
j_gene: TRBJ2-3
CDR3aa: CASSSGATDTQYF
CDR3nt: TGTGCCAGCAGCTCCGGGGCCACAGATACGCAGTATTTT

d_gene: NA
abundance: NA
v_gene: TRBV20-1
j_gene: TRBJ2-3
CDR3aa: CSASPGTVDTQYF
CDR3nt: TGCAGTGCTAGCCCTGGGACTGTAGATACGCAGTATTTT

d_gene: NA
abundance: many
v_gene: TRBV7-2
j_gene: TRBJ1-5
CDR3aa: CASSLDAGGNQPQHF
CDR3nt: TGTGCCAGCAGCTTAGACGCAGGGGGCAATCAGCCCCAGCATTTT

d_gene: TRBD1
abundance: NA
v_gene: TRBV2
j_gene: TRBJ1-1
CDR3aa: CASSDGGGGGEAFF
CDR3nt: TGTGCCAGCAGTGATGGAGGGGGCGGCGGTGAAGCTTTCTTT

d_gene: TRBD2
abundance: NA
v_gene: TRBV6-6
j_gene: TRBJ2-7
CDR3aa: CASSLRTSETYEQYF
CDR3nt: TGTGCCAGCAGTTTAAGGACTAGCGAGACCTACGAGCAGTACTTC

d_gene: NA
abundance: NA
v_gene: TRBV7-8
j_gene: TRBJ2-7
CDR3aa: CASSLGRGQYEQYF
CDR3nt: TGTGCCAGCAGCTTAGGGCGGGGGCAGTACGAGCAGTACTTC

d_gene: NA
abundance: NA
v_gene: TRBV20-1
j_gene: TRBJ2-3
CDR3aa: CSARDPGRVGTDTQYF
CDR3nt: TGCAGTGCTAGAGATCCTGGCAGGGTGGGCACAGATACGCAGTATTTT

d_gene: NA
abundance: many
v_gene: TRBV20-1
j_gene: TRBJ1-1
CDR3aa: CSAPLSTLDSISEAFF
CDR3nt: TGCAGTGCTCCTCTATCAACTCTCGACAGCATCTCTGAAGCTTTCTTT

d_gene: NA
abundance: many
v_gene: TRBV29-1
j_gene: TRBJ1-2
CDR3aa: CSVGNGYNYGYTF
CDR3nt: TGCAGCGTTGGCAACGGTTATAACTATGGCTACACCTTC

d_gene: NA
abundance: NA
v_gene: TRBV7-2
j_gene: TRBJ1-2
CDR3aa: CASSFDTHGYTF
CDR3nt: TGTGCCAGCAGCTTTGATACACATGGCTACACCTTC

d_gene: TRBD1
abundance: many
v_gene: TRBV4-1
j_gene: TRBJ1-2
CDR3aa: CASSLRDRGRRDYGYTF
CDR3nt: TGCGCCAGCAGCCTCCGGGACAGGGGGCGCCGGGACTATGGCTACACCTTC

d_gene: NA
abundance: NA
v_gene: TRBV7-9
j_gene: TRBJ1-1
CDR3aa: CAGSQSPTGNTEAFF
CDR3nt: TGTGCCGGCAGCCAATCACCGACAGGGAACACTGAAGCTTTCTTT

d_gene: NA
abundance: few
v_gene: TRBV28
j_gene: TRBJ2-2
CDR3aa: CASSFPSGGRAGELFF
CDR3nt: TGTGCCAGCAGTTTCCCGTCCGGAGGACGTGCCGGGGAGCTGTTTTTT

d_gene: TRBD2
abundance: many
v_gene: TRBV20-1
j_gene: TRBJ2-1
CDR3aa: CSAGRASDEQFF
CDR3nt: TGCAGTGCTGGGAGGGCCAGCGATGAGCAGTTCTTC

d_gene: NA
abundance: few
v_gene: TRBV2
j_gene: TRBJ1-1
CDR3aa: CASRGARAFF
CDR3nt: TGTGCCAGCAGGGGCGCGAGGGCTTTCTTT

d_gene: TRBD1
abundance: NA
v_gene: TRBV11-2
j_gene: TRBJ2-2
CDR3aa: CASSSMDRVTGELFF
CDR3nt: TGTGCCAGCAGCTCCATGGACAGGGTGACCGGGGAGCTGTTTTTT

d_gene: NA
abundance: few
v_gene: TRBV29-1
j_gene: TRBJ2-7
CDR3aa: CSVLYGTLYNEQYF
CDR3nt: TGCAGCGTTCTATATGGGACCCTCTACAATGAGCAGTACTTC

d_gene: NA
abundance: NA
v_gene: TRBV6-2/TRBV6-3
j_gene: TRBJ2-7
CDR3aa: CASSYQAGNYEQYF
CDR3nt: TGTGCCAGCAGTTACCAGGCGGGAAACTACGAGCAGTACTTC

d_gene: NA
abundance: many
v_gene: TRBV5-1
j_gene: TRBJ2-5
CDR3aa: CASRRSSGEETQYF
CDR3nt: TGCGCCAGCCGCCGTTCATCAGGGGAAGAGACCCAGTACTTC

d_gene: TRBD2
abundance: many
v_gene: TRBV6-5
j_gene: TRBJ2-5
CDR3aa: CASSGTNKQETQYF
CDR3nt: TGTGCCAGCAGCGGGACTAACAAACAAGAGACCCAGTACTTC

d_gene: TRBD2
abundance: NA
v_gene: TRBV20-1
j_gene: TRBJ2-7
CDR3aa: CSARDMSGRNEQYF
CDR3nt: TGCAGTGCTAGAGACATGAGCGGGAGAAACGAGCAGTACTTC

d_gene: NA
abundance: NA
v_gene: TRBV24-1
j_gene: TRBJ2-5
CDR3aa: CTTSVLGGLGETQYF
CDR3nt: TGTACCACCAGTGTCCTTGGGGGGCTGGGGGAGACCCAGTACTTC

d_gene: TRBD2
abundance: few
v_gene: TRBV11-3
j_gene: TRBJ2-1
CDR3aa: CASSPGTSGGIRYNEQFF
CDR3nt: TGTGCCAGCAGCCCAGGGACTAGCGGGGGAATTAGATACAATGAGCAGTTCTTC

d_gene: TRBD1
abundance: NA
v_gene: TRBV12-3/TRBV12-4
j_gene: TRBJ1-2
CDR3aa: CASSGGTGVRGYGYTF
CDR3nt: TGTGCCAGCAGTGGCGGGACAGGGGTGCGGGGCTATGGCTACACCTTC

d_gene: NA
abundance: NA
v_gene: TRBV20-1
j_gene: TRBJ2-7
CDR3aa: CSAPSSLGPLEQYF
CDR3nt: TGCAGTGCCCCATCTTCTCTAGGCCCCCTCGAGCAGTACTTC

d_gene: TRBD1
abundance: NA
v_gene: TRBV7-3
j_gene: TRBJ2-1
CDR3aa: CASSSIRDRVDNEQFF
CDR3nt: TGTGCCAGCAGCTCAATCCGAGACAGGGTGGACAATGAGCAGTTCTTC

d_gene: NA
abundance: many
v_gene: TRBV27
j_gene: TRBJ2-3
CDR3aa: CASSFVGGSQGDTQYF
CDR3nt: TGTGCCAGCAGCTTCGTGGGCGGATCCCAGGGAGATACGCAGTATTTT

d_gene: NA
abundance: many
v_gene: TRBV29-1
j_gene: TRBJ1-1
CDR3aa: CSVITEGWMRAFF
CDR3nt: TGCAGCGTAATTACGGAGGGCTGGATGCGAGCTTTCTTT

d_gene: NA
abundance: many
v_gene: TRBV28
j_gene: TRBJ2-3
CDR3aa: CASSFAGPRTDTQYF
CDR3nt: TGTGCCAGCAGTTTTGCCGGACCGCGCACAGATACGCAGTATTTT

d_gene: NA
abundance: once
v_gene: TRBV20-1
j_gene: TRBJ2-1
CDR3aa: CSAPYGQQFF
CDR3nt: TGCAGTGCCCCTTATGGGCAGCAGTTCTTC

d_gene: NA
abundance: many
v_gene: TRBV28
j_gene: TRBJ2-1
CDR3aa: CASTPTGSYNEQFF
CDR3nt: TGTGCCAGCACTCCCACGGGGTCTTACAATGAGCAGTTCTTC

d_gene: TRBD2
abundance: many
v_gene: TRBV20-1
j_gene: TRBJ2-5
CDR3aa: CSARAIAGAQETQYF
CDR3nt: TGCAGTGCTAGAGCCATAGCGGGGGCACAAGAGACCCAGTACTTC